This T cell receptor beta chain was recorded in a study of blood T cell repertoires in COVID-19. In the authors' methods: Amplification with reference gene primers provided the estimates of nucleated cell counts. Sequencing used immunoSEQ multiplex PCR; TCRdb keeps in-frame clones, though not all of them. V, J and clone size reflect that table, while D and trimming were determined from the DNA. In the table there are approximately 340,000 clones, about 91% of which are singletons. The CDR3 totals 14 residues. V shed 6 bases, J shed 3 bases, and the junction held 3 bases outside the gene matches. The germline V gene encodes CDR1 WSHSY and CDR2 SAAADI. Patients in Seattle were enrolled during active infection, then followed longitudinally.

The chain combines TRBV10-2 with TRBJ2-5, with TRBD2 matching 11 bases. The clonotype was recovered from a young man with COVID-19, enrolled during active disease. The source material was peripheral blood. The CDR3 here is CASRTLAGEETQYF. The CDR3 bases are TGCGCCAGCAGAACACTAGCGGGGGAAGAGACCCAGTACTTC.